This TCR beta chain was captured by sequencing in a study of T cells in Graves' hyperthyroidism and ophthalmopathy. What was amplified from RNA transcripts were TCR beta CDR3 regions. The primer set for the first-round RT-PCR of the TCR CDR3 was HTBI. MiXCR, run by TCRdb on the multiplex PCR reads, gives a single entry per CDR3 protein. This sample carries a few hundred thousand distinct CDR3 sequences, around 45% of them seen once, and the ten largest clones take 15% to 20%. The CDR3 length is 15 residues. Between the trimmed V and J ends, which lost 7 bases and 2 bases, there was a span of 14 bases. The germline CDR1 and CDR2 sequences are SEHNR and FQNEAQ (reference sequence). This clonotype was detected many times.

Input material: peripheral blood or thyroid tissue (not recorded which). The TCR originated in an adult woman with Graves' disease, either hyperthyroidism or ophthalmopathy (not recorded which). V usage is TRBV7-9 and J usage is TRBJ2-2, with D perhaps matching TRBD1 or TRBD2 (5 bases each). The chain's CDR3 is CASILPGRNTGELFF. CDR3 nucleotides: TGTGCCAGCATCCTCCCGGGACGTAACACCGGGGAGCTGTTTTTT.